A selection of T cell receptor beta chains follows, all from one sample in a study of monozygotic twins with inflammatory bowel disease. TCRdb reprocessed the 5' RACE reads; each CDR3 protein has one entry and no DNA is given. In all, the sample yields fewer than 450,000 distinct CDR3 sequences. The specimen was blood. The receptors here all came from a human donor with ulcerative colitis or Crohn's disease, or a healthy co-twin of an affected twin (not recorded which). The CDR3 runs from the conserved cysteine through the conserved F or W.

V	J	CDR3
TRBV3-1	TRBJ2-7	CASSQDRSPVYYEQYF
TRBV6-5	TRBJ1-6	CASSYLGLENSPLHF
TRBV24-1	TRBJ2-1	CATSDSQTGRGNEQFF
TRBV29-1	TRBJ2-1	CSALRDSGGSGFF
TRBV30	TRBJ1-2	CAWSGIPDNYGYTF
TRBV5-1	TRBJ2-3	CASSRDIPDTQYF
TRBV28	TRBJ2-7	CASTPNLTPGSFTYEQYF
TRBV5-1	TRBJ2-3	CASSWVSGGGGTDTQYF
TRBV4-1	TRBJ1-2	CASSQGLAAGFTYGYTF
TRBV5-4	TRBJ2-2	CASSLRLTGELFF
TRBV19	TRBJ2-3	CASSSPHRGRTDTQYF
TRBV18	TRBJ2-7	CASSPPGGISGSYEQYF
TRBV5-1	TRBJ2-1	CASSFSGGRNNEQFF
TRBV2	TRBJ2-5	CASSGNRGSETQYF
TRBV6-5	TRBJ1-1	CASSYNGNTEAFF
TRBV29-1	TRBJ2-7	CSATHGTGSYEQYF
TRBV10-3	TRBJ2-7	CAISDGGPRPEQYF
TRBV15	TRBJ2-7	CATSRRTGTGNSYEQYF
TRBV7-9	TRBJ1-1	CASSDVPRGYTEAFF
TRBV20-1	TRBJ2-5	CSAPLGARIETQYF
TRBV12-3/TRBV12-4	TRBJ1-6	CASSLSGNNSPLHF
TRBV19	TRBJ2-7	CASSISGRTYEQYF
TRBV4-1	TRBJ2-7	CASSQDSGGSGQYF
TRBV5-1	TRBJ2-3	CARSSGGTRTDTQYF
TRBV20-1	TRBJ2-7	CSARGRQGPYSYEQYF
TRBV4-2	TRBJ1-6	CASSQGDSSHSPLHF
TRBV20-1	TRBJ2-7	CSALRRGRTYEQYF
TRBV19	TRBJ2-2	CASWRGLQNTGELFF
TRBV18	TRBJ1-1	CASSPLQGINLSEAFF
TRBV11-2	TRBJ1-2	CASNSLRGARVGGYTF
TRBV4-3	TRBJ2-5	CASSPYKGGKETQYF
TRBV20-1	TRBJ1-2	CSARGQGEAGYTF
TRBV13	TRBJ2-7	CASSLSGETYEQYF
TRBV3-1	TRBJ2-7	CASSRPSGLSYEQYF
TRBV5-1	TRBJ2-1	CASSFRPRGGDEQFF
TRBV27	TRBJ2-2	CASFGQGATNTGELFF
TRBV11-1	TRBJ2-3	CASSSDSSSSTDTQYF
TRBV20-1	TRBJ2-7	CSASSADWNYEQYF
TRBV29-1	TRBJ2-3	CSVEGSTDTQYF
TRBV4-1	TRBJ2-7	CASSQMGQRPYEQYF
TRBV29-1	TRBJ1-5	CSVQTGYSNQPQHF
TRBV2	TRBJ1-1	CASSEDYNLNTEAFF
TRBV5-6	TRBJ1-2	CASGRGPENYGYTF
TRBV9	TRBJ2-2	CASSVGGFTGELFF
TRBV5-1	TRBJ2-2	CASSSTGRTGELFF
TRBV19	TRBJ2-7	CASSVRPEDEQYF
TRBV5-4	TRBJ2-7	CASSSRLGLLPYEQYF
TRBV6-5	TRBJ1-6	CASSYGGYPTNSPLHF
TRBV4-3	TRBJ1-2	CASSQEGDRGLGNYGYTF